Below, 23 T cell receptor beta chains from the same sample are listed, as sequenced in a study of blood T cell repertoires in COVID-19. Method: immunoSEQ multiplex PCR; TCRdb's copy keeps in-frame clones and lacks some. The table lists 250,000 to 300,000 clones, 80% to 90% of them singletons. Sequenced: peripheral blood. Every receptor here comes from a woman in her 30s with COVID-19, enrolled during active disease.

The CDR3 DNA sequence: TGTGCCAGCAGAAACCCGGGACAGGGTAACTATGGCTACACCTTC. As protein: CASRNPGQGNYGYTF. The chain links TRBV11-2 to TRBJ1-2; TRBD1 agrees at 9 bases. Germline-derived CDR1 and CDR2 are SGHAT and FQNNGV. V lost 6 bases and J lost 1; bases outside the gene matches: 6. This CDR3 comprises 15 residues.

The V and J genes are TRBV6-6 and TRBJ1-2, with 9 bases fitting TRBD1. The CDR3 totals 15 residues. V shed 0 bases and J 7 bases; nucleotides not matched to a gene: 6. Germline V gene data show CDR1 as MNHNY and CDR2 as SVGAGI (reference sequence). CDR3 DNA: TGTGCCAGCAGTTACTCGTTGACAGGGGGTTCTGGCTACACCTTC. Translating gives CASSYSLTGGSGYTF.

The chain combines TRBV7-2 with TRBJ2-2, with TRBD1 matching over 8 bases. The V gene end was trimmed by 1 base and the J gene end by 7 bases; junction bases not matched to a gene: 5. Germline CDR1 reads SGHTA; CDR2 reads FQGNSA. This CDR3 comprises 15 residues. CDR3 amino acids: CASSLGGTGGGELFF. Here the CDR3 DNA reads TGTGCCAGCAGCTTAGGGGGGACAGGAGGCGGGGAGCTGTTTTTT. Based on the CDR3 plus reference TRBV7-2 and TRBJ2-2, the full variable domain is GAGVSQSPSNKVTEKGKDVELRCDPISGHTALYWYRQSLGQGLEFLIYFQGNSAPDKSGLPSDRFSAERTGGSVSTLTIQRTQQEDSAVYLCASSLGGTGGGELFFGEGSRLTVL.

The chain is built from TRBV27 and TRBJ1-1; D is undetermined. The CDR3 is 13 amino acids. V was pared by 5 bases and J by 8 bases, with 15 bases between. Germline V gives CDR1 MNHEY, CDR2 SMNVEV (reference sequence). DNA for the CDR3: TGTGCCAGCAGTGTAGTACGAGGGATGGAAGCTTTCTTT. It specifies CASSVVRGMEAFF.

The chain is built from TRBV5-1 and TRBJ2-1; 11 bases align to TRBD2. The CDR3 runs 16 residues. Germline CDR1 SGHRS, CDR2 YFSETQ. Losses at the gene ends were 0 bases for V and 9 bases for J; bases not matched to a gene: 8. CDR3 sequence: CASSLASGGPLGEQFF. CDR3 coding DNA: TGCGCCAGCAGCTTGGCTAGCGGGGGGCCCCTGGGTGAGCAGTTCTTC.

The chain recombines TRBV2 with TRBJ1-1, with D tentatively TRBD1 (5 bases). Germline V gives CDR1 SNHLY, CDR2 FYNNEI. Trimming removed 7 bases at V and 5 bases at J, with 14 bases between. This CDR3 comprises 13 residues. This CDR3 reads CASIEGADTEAFF. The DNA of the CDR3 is TGTGCCAGCATAGAAGGGGCAGATACTGAAGCTTTCTTT.

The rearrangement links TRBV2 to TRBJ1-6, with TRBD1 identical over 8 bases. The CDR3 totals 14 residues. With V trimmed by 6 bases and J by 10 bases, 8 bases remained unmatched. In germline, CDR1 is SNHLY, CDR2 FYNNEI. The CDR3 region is CASRETGDLSPLHF. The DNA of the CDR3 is TGTGCCAGCAGGGAGACAGGGGATCTCTCACCCCTCCACTTT.

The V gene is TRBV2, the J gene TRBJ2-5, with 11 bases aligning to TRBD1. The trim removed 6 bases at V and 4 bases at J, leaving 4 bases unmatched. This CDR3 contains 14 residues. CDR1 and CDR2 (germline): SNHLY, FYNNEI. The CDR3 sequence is CASSQDRGLETQYF. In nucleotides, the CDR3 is TGTGCCAGCAGCCAGGACAGGGGGCTAGAGACCCAGTACTTC.

The CDR3 protein is CASSSYGVSGNTIYF. The DNA for the CDR3 is TGTGCCAGCAGCTCGTACGGAGTCTCTGGAAACACCATATATTTT. The rearrangement joins TRBV7-2 to TRBJ1-3; unclear D gene. Germline V gene lookup returns CDR1 SGHTA and CDR2 FQGNSA. Trimming cost V 4 bases and J 0 bases, with 10 bases left between them. The CDR3 loop spans 15 amino acids.

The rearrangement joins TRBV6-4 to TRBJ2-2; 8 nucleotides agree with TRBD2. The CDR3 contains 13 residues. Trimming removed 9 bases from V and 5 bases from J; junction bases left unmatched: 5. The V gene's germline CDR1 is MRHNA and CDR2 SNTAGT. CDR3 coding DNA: TGTGCCAGTAGTTCTAGCGGGACCGGGGAGCTGTTTTTT. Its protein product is CASSSSGTGELFF.

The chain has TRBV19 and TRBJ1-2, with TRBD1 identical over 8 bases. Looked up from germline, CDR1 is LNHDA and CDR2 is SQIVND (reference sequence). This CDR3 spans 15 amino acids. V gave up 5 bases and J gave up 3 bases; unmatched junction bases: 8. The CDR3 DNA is TGTGCCAGTAGTCCAGGACAGGGTGGATACTATGGCTACACCTTC. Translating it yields CASSPGQGGYYGYTF.

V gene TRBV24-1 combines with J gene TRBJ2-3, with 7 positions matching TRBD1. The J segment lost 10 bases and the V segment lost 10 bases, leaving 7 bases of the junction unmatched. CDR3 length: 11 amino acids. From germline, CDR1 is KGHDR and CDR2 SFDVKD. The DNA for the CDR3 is TGTGCCACTTCCTCAGGGGGTGCGCAGTATTTT. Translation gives CATSSGGAQYF.

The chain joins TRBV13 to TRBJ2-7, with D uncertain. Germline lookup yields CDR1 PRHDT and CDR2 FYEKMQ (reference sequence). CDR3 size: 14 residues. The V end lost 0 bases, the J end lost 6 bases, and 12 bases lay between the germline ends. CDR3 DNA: TGTGCCAGCAGCTTAGGAAGACTTAGAGGCGAGCAGTACTTC. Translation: CASSLGRLRGEQYF.

This CDR3 reads CASRTGLNTEAFF. CDR3 in DNA: TGCGCCAGCCGGACAGGGCTGAACACTGAAGCTTTCTTT. This rearrangement joins TRBV5-1 to TRBJ1-1; 8 nucleotides match TRBD1. The J segment lost 0 bases and the V segment lost 7 bases, leaving 2 bases of the junction unmatched. Germline CDR1 SGHRS, CDR2 YFSETQ. The CDR3 covers 13 residues. Full variable domain (remainder filled in from reference TRBV5-1 and TRBJ1-1): KAGVTQTPRYLIKTRGQQVTLSCSPISGHRSVSWYQQTPGQGLQFLFEYFSETQRNKGNFPGRFSGRQFSNSRSEMNVSTLELGDSALYLCASRTGLNTEAFFGQGTRLTVV.

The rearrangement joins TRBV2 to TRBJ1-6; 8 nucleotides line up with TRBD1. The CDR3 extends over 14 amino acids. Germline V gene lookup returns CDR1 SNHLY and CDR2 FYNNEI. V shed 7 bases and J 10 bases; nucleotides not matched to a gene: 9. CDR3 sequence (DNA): TGTGCCAGCAACCTCGGACAGGGTTTCTCACCCCTCCACTTT. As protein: CASNLGQGFSPLHF.

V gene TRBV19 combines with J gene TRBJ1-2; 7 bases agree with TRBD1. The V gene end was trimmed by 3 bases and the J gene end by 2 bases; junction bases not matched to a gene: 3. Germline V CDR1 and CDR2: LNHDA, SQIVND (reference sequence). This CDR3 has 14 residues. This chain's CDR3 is CASSIDRANYGYTF. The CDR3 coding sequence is TGTGCCAGTAGTATCGACAGGGCGAACTATGGCTACACCTTC.

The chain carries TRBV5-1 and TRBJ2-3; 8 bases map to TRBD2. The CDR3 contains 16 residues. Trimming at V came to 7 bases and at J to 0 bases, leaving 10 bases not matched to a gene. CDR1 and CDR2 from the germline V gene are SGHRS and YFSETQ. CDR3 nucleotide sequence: TGCGCCAGCTCGCGGGCTAGCGGGCCAAGCACAGATACGCAGTATTTT. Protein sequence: CASSRASGPSTDTQYF.

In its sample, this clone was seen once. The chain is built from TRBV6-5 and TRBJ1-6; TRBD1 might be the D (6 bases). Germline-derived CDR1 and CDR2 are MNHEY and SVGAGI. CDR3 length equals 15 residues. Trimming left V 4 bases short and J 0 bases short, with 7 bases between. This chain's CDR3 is CASSSGDSYNSPLHF. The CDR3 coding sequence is TGTGCCAGCAGTTCAGGGGACTCCTATAATTCACCCCTCCACTTT.

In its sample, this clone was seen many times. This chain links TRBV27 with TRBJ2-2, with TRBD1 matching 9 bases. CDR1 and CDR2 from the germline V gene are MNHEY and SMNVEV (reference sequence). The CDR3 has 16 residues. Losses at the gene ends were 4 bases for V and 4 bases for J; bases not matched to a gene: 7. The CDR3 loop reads CASSSVGTGITGELFF. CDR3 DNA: TGTGCCAGCAGTTCGGTCGGGACAGGGATCACCGGGGAGCTGTTTTTT.

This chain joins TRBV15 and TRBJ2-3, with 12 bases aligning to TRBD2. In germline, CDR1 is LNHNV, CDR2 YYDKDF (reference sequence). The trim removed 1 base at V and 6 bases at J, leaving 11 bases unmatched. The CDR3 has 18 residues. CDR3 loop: CATSRGSSSGGAGDTQYF. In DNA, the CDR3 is TGTGCCACCAGCAGAGGCTCCTCTAGCGGGGGGGCCGGGGATACGCAGTATTTT.

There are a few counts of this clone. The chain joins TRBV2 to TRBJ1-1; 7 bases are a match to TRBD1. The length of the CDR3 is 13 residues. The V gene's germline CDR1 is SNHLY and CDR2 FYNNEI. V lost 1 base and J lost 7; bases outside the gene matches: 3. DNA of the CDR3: TGTGCCAGCAGTGAAGAACAGGGGATTGAAGCTTTCTTT. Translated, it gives CASSEEQGIEAFF.

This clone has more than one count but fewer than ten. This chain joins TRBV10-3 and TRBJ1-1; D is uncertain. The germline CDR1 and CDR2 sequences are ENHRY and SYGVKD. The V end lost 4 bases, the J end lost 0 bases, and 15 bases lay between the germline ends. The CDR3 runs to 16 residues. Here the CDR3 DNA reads TGTGCCATCAGTGTAAGAACAGAGACTATGAACACTGAAGCTTTCTTT. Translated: CAISVRTETMNTEAFF.

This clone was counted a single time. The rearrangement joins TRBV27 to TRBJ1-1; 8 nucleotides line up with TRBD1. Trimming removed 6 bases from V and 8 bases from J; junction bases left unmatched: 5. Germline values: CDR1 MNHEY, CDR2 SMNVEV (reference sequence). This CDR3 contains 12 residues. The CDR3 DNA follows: TGTGCCAGCAGCCCCGCAGGGGGCGAAGCTTTCTTT. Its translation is CASSPAGGEAFF.